Below are 14 T cell receptor beta chains sequenced from a single sample in a study of cytomegalovirus exposure and HLA in healthy donors listed by TCRdb under 2017. Library construction relied on the immunoSEQ multiplex PCR assay. The immuneACCESS repertoire file appears here via TCRdb, limited to in-frame rearrangements. These files lack a portion of the clones; in checked studies, under half of the deficit traces to unresolved V genes, and the cause of the others is not known. This sample is represented by approximately 140,000 clones; about 87% of them were singletons. Of the sample, 7.5% to 9% is held by the ten largest clones. The sample comprised PBMCs. Source of these receptors: a man aged 18 to 29 in good health and CMV-seropositive.

Only a few counts were recorded for this clone. The chain recombines TRBV30 with TRBJ1-1; the D gene is possibly TRBD1 (5 bases). The CDR3 consists of 13 residues. Trimming cost V 4 bases and J 5 bases, with 14 bases left between them. Germline lookup yields CDR1 GTSNPN and CDR2 SVGIG (reference sequence). The CDR3 loop reads CAWIAGPGTEAFF. Here the CDR3 DNA reads TGTGCCTGGATCGCAGGGCCTGGGACTGAAGCTTTCTTT.

This rearrangement joins TRBV7-9 to TRBJ2-1, with 12 bases identical to TRBD1. The V and J ends lost 6 bases and 9 bases, in that order; junction bases with no gene match: 9. Germline CDR1 is SEHNR and CDR2 is FQNEAQ (reference sequence). This CDR3 has 15 amino acids. CDR3 nucleotide sequence: TGTGCCAGCAGTAAACCGGGACAGGGGGCCGGTGAGCAGTTCTTC. It is translated as CASSKPGQGAGEQFF.

The chain recombines TRBV5-6 with TRBJ1-1; 8 bases match TRBD1. The germline gives CDR1 SGHDT, CDR2 YYEEEE. Trimming removed 4 bases from V and 5 bases from J; junction bases left unmatched: 10. This CDR3 has 15 amino acids. The CDR3 coding sequence is TGTGCCAGCAGCCCCGACAGGGGCCACTTGACTGAAGCTTTCTTT. It codes for CASSPDRGHLTEAFF.

This sequence joins TRBV5-4 and TRBJ2-7, with TRBD2 as a possible D gene (6 bases). Germline V gives CDR1 SGHNT, CDR2 YYREEE (reference sequence). The CDR3 is 13 residues long. Trimming left V 4 bases short and J 7 bases short, with 15 bases between. As DNA, the CDR3 is TGTGCCAGCAGCATCGACCATGGGGGGGAGCAGTACTTC. Translation gives CASSIDHGGEQYF.

Comment on this clone: The junction does not match germline at one end; this may be a read error. The rearrangement joins TRBV7-7 to TRBJ2-1, with D unclear. The CDR3 is 13 residues long. The germline V gene has CDR1 SSHAT and CDR2 FNYEAQ (reference sequence). CDR3 sequence reads: CASSLSRNNEQFF. The CDR3 nucleotides read TGTGCTAGCAGCTTAAGCCGCAACAATGAGCAGTTCTTC.

The CDR3 nucleotides are TGCAGCGTTTGGACAGGGGGCAATTACGAGCAGTACTTC. Amino acid sequence: CSVWTGGNYEQYF. The chain employs TRBV29-1 and TRBJ2-7, with 11 bases matching TRBD1. V dropped 5 bases and J dropped 4; count of bases not matched to a gene: 4. Germline assignment: CDR1 SQVTM and CDR2 ANQGSEA. The CDR3 spans 13 residues.

The chain recombines TRBV7-9 with TRBJ2-1; 14 bases are shared with TRBD2. The CDR3 totals 17 residues. With 4 bases clipped from V and 1 base from J, the junction kept 3 bases outside the gene matches. The germline gives CDR1 SEHNR, CDR2 FQNEAQ (reference sequence). The CDR3 is CASSSGTSGRSYNEQFF. The CDR3 nucleotides read TGTGCCAGCAGCTCCGGGACTAGCGGGAGATCCTACAATGAGCAGTTCTTC.

Only a few counts were recorded for this clone. V usage is TRBV19 and J usage is TRBJ1-5; D call uncertain. Per the germline V gene, CDR1 is LNHDA and CDR2 is SQIVND (reference sequence). CDR3 length: 14 amino acids. Trimming took 3 bases from V and 1 from J, leaving 7 bases between them. As DNA, the CDR3 is TGTGCCAGTAGTATCCTTGAGAGCAATCAGCCCCAGCATTTT. It is translated as CASSILESNQPQHF.

V usage is TRBV27 and J usage is TRBJ1-5; 7 nucleotides line up with TRBD1. V lost 2 bases, J lost 2 bases, and 6 bases stayed unmatched. The germline CDR1 and CDR2 sequences are MNHEY and SMNVEV (reference sequence). The length of the CDR3 is 16 residues. This CDR3 reads CASSLGSDRGNQPQHF. The DNA for the CDR3 is TGTGCCAGCAGTTTAGGGAGCGACAGGGGCAATCAGCCCCAGCATTTT.

The chain couples TRBV30 to TRBJ1-1; no clear D. V was pared by 2 bases and J by 5 bases, with 21 bases between. The CDR3 totals 16 residues. The germline CDR1 and CDR2 sequences are GTSNPN and SVGIG (reference sequence). CDR3 nucleotide sequence: TGTGCCTGGAGTCCTGGCCCATGGAGGACGAGTACTGAAGCTTTCTTT. Its translation is CAWSPGPWRTSTEAFF. The entire variable domain, with the rest obtained from reference TRBV30 and TRBJ1-1, is as follows: SQTIHQWPATLVQPVGSPLSLECTVEGTSNPNLYWYRQAAGRGLQLLFYSVGIGQISSEVPQNLSASRPQDRQFILSSKKLLLSDSGFYLCAWSPGPWRTSTEAFFGQGTRLTVV.

V and J are TRBV7-2 and TRBJ2-1; 15 positions agree with TRBD2. J was trimmed by 7 bases and V by 5 bases; bases with no gene match: 6. CDR1 and CDR2 (germline): SGHTA, FQGNSA. This CDR3 region has 16 residues. Here the CDR3 reads CASSQGLAGGQNEQFF. The CDR3, as DNA: TGTGCCAGCAGCCAAGGACTAGCGGGGGGGCAGAATGAGCAGTTCTTC.

This sequence joins TRBV2 and TRBJ2-1, with 13 bases matching TRBD2. CDR1 and CDR2 from the germline V gene are SNHLY and FYNNEI. There are 16 residues in the CDR3. V shed 7 bases and J 7 bases; nucleotides not matched to a gene: 10. DNA of the CDR3: TGTGCCAGCACCCGGGACACTAGCGGGGGGGCGAATGAGCAGTTCTTC. It is translated as CASTRDTSGGANEQFF.

The V gene is TRBV10-3, the J gene TRBJ1-2; the D is unclear. V was clipped by 2 bases and J by 4 bases, with 11 bases between them. This CDR3 is 14 amino acids long. CDR1 is ENHRY and CDR2 is SYGVKD in the germline V gene. The CDR3 loop reads CAISELGRPYGYTF. DNA of the CDR3: TGTGCCATCAGTGAGCTGGGCAGACCCTATGGCTACACCTTC.

The chain carries TRBV7-9 and TRBJ2-7; D unresolved. CDR1 and CDR2 (germline): SEHNR, FQNEAQ (reference sequence). The ends were cut back, 5 bases at V and 7 bases at J, with 27 bases in the middle. The CDR3 extends over 17 amino acids. CDR3 bases: TGTGCCAGCAGCCCGCCTTCTGCCCGAGTCCCGTTTGAGGAGCAGTACTTC. This sequence encodes CASSPPSARVPFEEQYF. Full variable domain (outside the CDR3, taken from reference TRBV7-9 and TRBJ2-7): DTGVSQNPRHKITKRGQNVTFRCDPISEHNRLYWYRQTLGQGPEFLTYFQNEAQLEKSRLLSDRFSAERPKGSFSTLEIQRTEQGDSAMYLCASSPPSARVPFEEQYFGPGTRLTVT.